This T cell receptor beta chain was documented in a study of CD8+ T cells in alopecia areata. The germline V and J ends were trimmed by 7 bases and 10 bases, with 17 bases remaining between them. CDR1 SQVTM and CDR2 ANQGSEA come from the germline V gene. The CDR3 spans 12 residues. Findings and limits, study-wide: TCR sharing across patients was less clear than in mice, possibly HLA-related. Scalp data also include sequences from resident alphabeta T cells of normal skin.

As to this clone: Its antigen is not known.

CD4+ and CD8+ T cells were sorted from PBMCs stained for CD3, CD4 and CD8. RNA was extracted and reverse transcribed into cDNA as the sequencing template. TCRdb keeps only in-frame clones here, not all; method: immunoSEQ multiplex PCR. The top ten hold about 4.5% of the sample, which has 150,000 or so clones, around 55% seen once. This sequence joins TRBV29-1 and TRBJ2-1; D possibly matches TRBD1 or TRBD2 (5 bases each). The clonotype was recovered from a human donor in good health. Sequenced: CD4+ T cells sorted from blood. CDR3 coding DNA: TGCAGCGCCCGGGACCCCCCAAGGGAGCAGTTCTTC. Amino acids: CSARDPPREQFF.